Listed below are T cell receptor beta chains from one sample, sequenced in a study of response to subunit inactivated influenza vaccine. Each CDR3 protein gets one entry after TCRdb re-called the RT-PCR reads with MiXCR. The sample comprises about 540,000 distinct CDR3 sequences, around 21% of which are singletons, and around 2.8% rests with the top ten. In addition, the sample was reused for a study of T cells expressing NK-cell markers.

Source: CD4+ T cells sorted from PBMCs, taken roughly 12 days after vaccination. The receptors were sampled from a man over 45 who received an inactivated influenza vaccine. Both conserved end residues are part of each CDR3. Each record gives: J gene, D gene, clone size, V gene, CDR3 DNA, CDR3 protein. A D gene is named only where the DNA matches it firmly. The size field is filled for only some rows; it gives once, few, many or a size class.

>TRBJ2-7|NA|NA|TRBV11-2
TGTGCCAGCAGCCTGTCGGACACCGTCTACGAGCAGTACTTC
CASSLSDTVYEQYF
>TRBJ2-1|NA|few|TRBV6-2/TRBV6-3
TGTGCCAGCAGTTACAATCGGGGCCCGTACAATGAGCAGTTCTTC
CASSYNRGPYNEQFF
>TRBJ2-5|TRBD1|NA|TRBV7-6
TGTGCCAGCAGCCAGGGACAGGGGGCAGAGAAGACCCAGTACTTC
CASSQGQGAEKTQYF
>TRBJ2-5|NA|few|TRBV10-3
TGTGCCATCAGTGACGGGTTACAAGAGACCCAGTACTTC
CAISDGLQETQYF
>TRBJ2-7|NA|NA|TRBV5-6
TGTGCCAGCAGCTTGGGACCGGAGAGCTCCTACGAGCAGTACTTC
CASSLGPESSYEQYF
>TRBJ1-4|NA|NA|TRBV6-5
TGTGCCAGCAGTTACGGGGGGATTAATGAAAAACTGTTTTTT
CASSYGGINEKLFF
>TRBJ2-6|NA|NA|TRBV20-1
TGCAGTGCTAGAGACGCCTCTGGGGCCAACGTCCTGACTTTC
CSARDASGANVLTF
>TRBJ1-5|NA|NA|TRBV5-1
TGCGCCAGCAGCCCAGAGACCAGGGGGCCCCAGCATTTT
CASSPETRGPQHF
>TRBJ1-2|NA|few|TRBV5-1
TGCGCCAGCAGCTTGGACTTAGCTAACTATGGCTACACCTTC
CASSLDLANYGYTF
>TRBJ2-7|NA|few|TRBV12-3/TRBV12-4
TGTGCCAGCAGTTTAAACGCCTACGAGCAGTACTTC
CASSLNAYEQYF
>TRBJ2-7|NA|NA|TRBV11-1
TGTGCCAGCAGCTTACTCAATACCTACGAGCAGTACTTC
CASSLLNTYEQYF
>TRBJ2-1|NA|many|TRBV7-8
TGTGCCAGCAGCACCGTTTTAGGCGGTGAGCAGTTCTTC
CASSTVLGGEQFF
>TRBJ2-7|NA|NA|TRBV9
TGTGCCAGCAGCGTAGAGGTCACCGGGACAACCTACGAGCAGTACTTC
CASSVEVTGTTYEQYF
>TRBJ2-7|NA|NA|TRBV6-1
TGTGCCAGCAACAACAGGGGAGGCGAGCAGTACTTC
CASNNRGGEQYF
>TRBJ1-4|NA|NA|TRBV5-6
TGTGCCAGCAGCGGTTACAGGGAAGGGTCAGAAAAACTGTTTTTT
CASSGYREGSEKLFF
>TRBJ2-7|NA|NA|TRBV6-1
TGTGCCAGCAGTGAAGGGATCCCATACGAGCAGTACTTC
CASSEGIPYEQYF
>TRBJ2-7|TRBD2|NA|TRBV20-1
TGCAGTGCTACGGTAGCGGGAGGGCCATACGAGCAGTACTTC
CSATVAGGPYEQYF
>TRBJ2-5|TRBD2|NA|TRBV10-3
TGTGCCATCAGTGACGTAGACGGGGGGTTACGAGAGACCCAGTACTTC
CAISDVDGGLRETQYF
>TRBJ2-3|NA|few|TRBV5-6
TGTGCCAGCAGCTACTTTGCAGATACGCAGTATTTT
CASSYFADTQYF
>TRBJ2-1|TRBD2|few|TRBV4-2
TGTGCCAGCAGCCAGGAAATGAGCGGGAGCTCCTACAATGAGCAGTTCTTC
CASSQEMSGSSYNEQFF
>TRBJ1-1|NA|NA|TRBV9
TGTGCCAGCAGCGTAGGGGGGGGAGAAGCTTTCTTT
CASSVGGGEAFF
>TRBJ2-4|TRBD2|few|TRBV7-2
TGTGCCAGCAGCCCCCAAGCGACTAGCGAAAAAAACATTCAGTACTTC
CASSPQATSEKNIQYF
>TRBJ2-7|TRBD2|few|TRBV28
TGTGCCAGCAGTTCCCCCCTGGCGGGGGGCAGAACCCACGAGCAGTACTTC
CASSSPLAGGRTHEQYF
>TRBJ2-7|TRBD2|NA|TRBV10-3
TGTGCCATCAGGCCTAGCGGGAGCGGCGACGAGCAGTACTTC
CAIRPSGSGDEQYF
>TRBJ2-1|TRBD2|few|TRBV12-3/TRBV12-4
TGTGCCAGCAGTTGGGGGACTAGACAGCAGTTCTTC
CASSWGTRQQFF
>TRBJ2-5|TRBD2|few|TRBV4-1
TGCGCCAGCAGCCAAGTACCCAGCGGGGGACAAGAGACCCAGTACTTC
CASSQVPSGGQETQYF
>TRBJ2-1|NA|NA|TRBV15
TGTGCCACCGGGGGAAGCACCAATCGGGGTGCCGTGTTCTTC
CATGGSTNRGAVFF
>TRBJ2-1|NA|NA|TRBV20-1
TGCAGTGCCCCGAGGGGGGGGGGACCCTACAATGAGCAGTTCTTC
CSAPRGGGPYNEQFF
>TRBJ2-5|TRBD2|few|TRBV6-5
TGTGCCAGCAGTTGGGGACTATCCAAGGAGACCCAGTACTTC
CASSWGLSKETQYF
>TRBJ2-2|NA|NA|TRBV20-1
TGCAGTACTAGCAAGAGCGCCGGGGAGCTGTTTTTT
CSTSKSAGELFF
>TRBJ1-1|NA|NA|TRBV6-2/TRBV6-3
TGTGCCAGCAGTTATGACTCAAACACTGAAGCTTTCTTT
CASSYDSNTEAFF
>TRBJ1-3|NA|few|TRBV11-2
TGTGCCAGCAGCGAGAATCAGCGAAACACCATATATTTT
CASSENQRNTIYF
>TRBJ2-7|TRBD2|NA|TRBV5-1
TGCGCCAGCAGCTCAGGGACTAGCGGGGGAGCTTCCTACGAGCAGTACTTC
CASSSGTSGGASYEQYF
>TRBJ2-3|TRBD1|few|TRBV29-1
TGCAGCGGCCGGGACAGGGGAACGACAGATACGCAGTATTTT
CSGRDRGTTDTQYF
>TRBJ2-5|TRBD1|NA|TRBV4-1
TGCGCCAGCAGCCAAGGGGCCGGGACAGAAGAGACCCAGTACTTC
CASSQGAGTEETQYF
>TRBJ2-2|NA|NA|TRBV30
TGTGCCTGGAGTCCCCCCTCGGTAAACACCGGGGAGCTGTTTTTT
CAWSPPSVNTGELFF
>TRBJ2-7|NA|NA|TRBV6-2/TRBV6-3
TGTGCCAGCAGTTTGTGGGAGACCGCCGAGCAGTACTTC
CASSLWETAEQYF
>TRBJ2-7|NA|NA|TRBV11-2
TGTGCCAGCAGCCCCCTTGGACTTAAAAGCCACTCCTACGAGCAGTACTTC
CASSPLGLKSHSYEQYF
>TRBJ1-4|NA|few|TRBV5-1
TGCGCCAGCACGGAGCTAGGACACTCGAATGAAAAACTGTTTTTT
CASTELGHSNEKLFF
>TRBJ2-1|TRBD1|NA|TRBV6-5
TGTGCCAGCAGACTCGGGACAGCGTACAATGAGCAGTTCTTC
CASRLGTAYNEQFF
>TRBJ2-5|NA|few|TRBV3-1
TGTGCCAGCAGCGGAATAAAAGAGACCCAGTACTTC
CASSGIKETQYF
>TRBJ2-5|NA|many|TRBV5-1
TGTGCCAGCAGCTTAGGCAGAACCCAAGAGACCCAGTACTTC
CASSLGRTQETQYF
>TRBJ2-1|TRBD2|few|TRBV5-1
TGCGCCAGCAGCGGTGGGACTAGCGGGGCCCATGAGCAGTTCTTC
CASSGGTSGAHEQFF
>TRBJ2-2|NA|few|TRBV28
TGTGCCAGCAGCAAGCCCACTACTAACACCGGGGAGCTGTTTTTT
CASSKPTTNTGELFF
>TRBJ2-1|NA|NA|TRBV6-1
TGTGCCAGCAGGGCAAGCTCCTACAATGAGCAGTTCTTC
CASRASSYNEQFF
>TRBJ1-2|TRBD1|NA|TRBV20-1
TGCAGTGCTAGGGGGAGAGCCAGGGGGTCAGATGGCTACACCTTC
CSARGRARGSDGYTF
>TRBJ2-1|TRBD2|few|TRBV11-1
TGTGCCAGCAGCTTAGAGTTGTCTAGCGGGAGGGCCAGGTCGAATGAGCAGTTCTTC
CASSLELSSGRARSNEQFF
>TRBJ1-3|NA|few|TRBV3-1
TGTGCCAGCAGCCGAGGGGACCTGAGCTCTGGAAACACCATATATTTT
CASSRGDLSSGNTIYF
>TRBJ2-7|TRBD1|NA|TRBV7-9
TGTGCCAGCAGCTTGGACCTGGGACAGGGCTACGAGCAGTACTTC
CASSLDLGQGYEQYF
>TRBJ2-5|NA|few|TRBV3-1
TGTGCCAGCTCCCCCAGGTCGTTCAAGACCCAGTACTTC
CASSPRSFKTQYF